This record looks at one T cell receptor (beta chain) sequence and its context. Its antigen is currently unknown. No treatment had been given to any patient before thyroid surgery. Authors' processing steps: A classifier for distant metastasis in papillary thyroid cancer was constructed using CDR3 differences observed across clinicopathological groups. TCRdb redid the clone calls on the PCR reads using MiXCR. These V and J calls originate from TCRdb's pipeline instead of the authors' own analysis. The sample includes 12,000 to 15,000 clones, just under 30% of them seen just once. These data come from a study of metastatic and nonmetastatic thyroid tumors. Across the whole study: A comparison of repertoires was made across blood and tumor or nodule tissue from malignant and benign thyroid patients. Study results and limitations: Malignant thyroid tumors reportedly exceeded benign nodules significantly in TCR beta diversity, with the difference appearing in blood and tumor.

V lost 3 bases to trimming and J lost 8 bases; unmatched junction nucleotides: 6. The CDR3 loop spans 13 amino acids. Germline CDR1 is DFQATT and CDR2 is SNEGSKA (reference sequence). This receptor was identified in a female donor with papillary thyroid cancer or a benign thyroid nodule (not recorded which). Some clones in this sample may be carry-over from other donors' samples. Sequenced input: blood. The V gene is TRBV20-1, the J gene TRBJ2-1; 8 nucleotides line up with TRBD2. CDR3 protein: CSARTRREDEQFF. CDR3 DNA: TGCAGTGCTAGGACCAGGCGGGAGGATGAGCAGTTCTTC.